This T cell receptor (beta chain) was retrieved from a study of T cell responses to AZD1222 COVID-19 vaccine. Study background: Second-dose recipients at about 4 or about 12 weeks were treated as one pooled group. The study, taken as a whole, reports: Among spike-specific TCRs, nearly half reportedly target unmutated variant regions. Spike-specific TCR depth and breadth grew after two AZD1222 doses. Every sample of the repertoires postdated the peak T cell response.

Trimming took 5 bases from V and 4 from J; bases not matched to a gene: 9. This CDR3 is built from 16 residues. Germline CDR1 and CDR2: LNHDA and SQIVND (reference sequence). Of note for this clone: The antigen is undetermined.

Using immunoSEQ multiplex PCR, the repertoire was profiled, and TCRdb retains in-frame clones only, with some absent. The sample lists around 80,000 clones; 86% were seen once. This chain connects TRBV19 to TRBJ2-2, with 8 bases matching TRBD2. Sequencing used peripheral blood, obtained on day 0 of AZD1222 vaccination. The receptor's source is an adult in good health. The CDR3 DNA follows: TGTGCCAGTAGTCCTCCCGGGAGGGTTGCCACCGGGGAGCTGTTTTTT. It specifies CASSPPGRVATGELFF.